This TCR beta chain emerged from a study of blood T cells in healthy people across ages. Through a sample-barcoded 5' primer and a J-beta primer mix, a second PCR was run for about 6 to 12 cycles. TCRdb fed the 5' RACE reads into MiXCR, producing one record per CDR3 protein. The sample shows 1.4 million to 1.5 million distinct CDR3 sequences, approximately 40% of them seen only once. From germline, CDR1 is MNHEY and CDR2 SVGAGI. This CDR3 has 15 residues. V dropped 6 bases and J dropped 3; count of bases not matched to a gene: 10. The chain uses TRBV6-5 and TRBJ1-2; 7 bases are a match to TRBD1. The clonotype comes from a woman between 18 and 30 years old in good health. Sequencing input: blood. The CDR3 DNA sequence: TGTGCCAGCAGGACCGGGACAGACAGTCACTATGGCTACACCTTC. Protein sequence: CASRTGTDSHYGYTF.